These 3 T cell receptor beta chains were sequenced from one sample in a study of OX40 agonist ivuxolimab in advanced cancers. Profiling relied on immunoSEQ multiplex PCR, and the TCRdb table lists in-frame clones only, not all of them. The sample holds roughly 50,000 clones, 75% to 90% seen once. The sequences come from CD4+ or CD8+ T cells sorted from blood, collected in a trial of the OX40 agonist ivuxolimab. Every receptor here comes from an adult with an advanced solid tumor such as melanoma, head and neck, liver or kidney cancer.

This clone was detected a few times. The chain couples TRBV2 to TRBJ1-5; 7 positions match TRBD1. Germline V lookup: CDR1 SNHLY, CDR2 FYNNEI. This CDR3 is 16 amino acids long. V lost 7 bases and J lost 6; bases outside the gene matches: 15. DNA of the CDR3: TGTGCCAGCATGCAGGGGGATTTAGGGCTCGGTCAGCCCCAGCATTTT. Its protein product is CASMQGDLGLGQPQHF.

The chain couples TRBV30 to TRBJ2-7, with 7 bases identical to TRBD1. The germline V gene has CDR1 GTSNPN and CDR2 SVGIG (reference sequence). The CDR3 contains 14 residues. V was pared by 5 bases and J by 0 bases, with 7 bases of the junction left unmatched. The CDR3 is CAWSTGFGSYEQYF. The CDR3 DNA is TGTGCCTGGTCGACAGGGTTCGGCTCCTACGAGCAGTACTTC.

CDR3 nucleotide sequence: TGCGCCAGCAGACCCCCCGGACAGGAAAACACCGGGGAGCTGTTTTTT. It encodes CASRPPGQENTGELFF. V usage is TRBV10-2 and J usage is TRBJ2-2; 7 bases align to TRBD1. V was pared by 6 bases and J by 2 bases, with 9 bases of the junction left unmatched. There are 16 residues in the CDR3. Per the germline V gene, CDR1 is WSHSY and CDR2 is SAAADI.